This entry lists 23 T cell receptor beta chains sequenced from one sample in a study of tumor-infiltrating lymphocytes in oesophageal squamous cell carcinoma. Via MiXCR, TCRdb re-called the PCR reads, giving one row per CDR3 protein. The sample yields 15,000 to 20,000 distinct CDR3 sequences, 35% to 50% seen once. The sequenced sample was esophageal tumor tissue. The receptors here all came from a male donor with esophageal squamous cell carcinoma.

Judged by abundance, this clonotype is large. V usage is TRBV7-6 and J usage is TRBJ2-1, with 8 bases aligning to TRBD2. The V segment lost 0 bases and the J segment 1 base; nucleotides outside the gene matches: 14. CDR3 length: 20 amino acids. From germline, CDR1 is SGHVS and CDR2 FNYEAQ. CDR3 amino acids: CASSLAQPGGASGSYNEQFF. CDR3 nucleotides: TGTGCCAGCAGCTTAGCGCAACCGGGGGGGGCAAGCGGATCCTACAATGAGCAGTTCTTC.

This clonotype is medium-sized by share. This chain uses TRBV7-9 with TRBJ2-3; no definite D call. The CDR3 loop spans 13 amino acids. The V end lost 3 bases, the J end lost 7 bases, and 11 bases lay between the germline ends. Germline CDR1 SEHNR, CDR2 FQNEAQ (reference sequence). The CDR3 loop is CASSFPVQNTQYF. The DNA of the CDR3 is TGTGCCAGCAGCTTTCCCGTTCAGAATACGCAGTATTTT.

This chain links TRBV15 with TRBJ2-3, with D perhaps matching TRBD2 (5 bases). The DNA end is a closer match to TRBJ2-7, so the J assignment may be wrong. Looked up from germline, CDR1 is LNHNV and CDR2 is YYDKDF (reference sequence). The CDR3 is made up of 15 amino acids. The CDR3 bases are TGTGCCACCAGCAGAGAAGTACTAGGATCATGGGTGCAGTACTTC. Amino acids: CATSREVLGSWVQYF.

This clonotype showed up many times. The chain couples TRBV27 to TRBJ2-7, with D possibly TRBD1 on 6 matching bases. V was clipped by 3 bases and J by 2 bases, with 14 bases between them. Germline assignment: CDR1 MNHEY and CDR2 SMNVEV (reference sequence). The CDR3 sequence is 15 residues long. Here the CDR3 reads CASSLGAQGPYEQYF. As DNA, the CDR3 is TGTGCCAGCAGTTTGGGGGCGCAGGGCCCCTACGAGCAGTACTTC.

This clonotype was counted ten times or more. This chain uses TRBV11-2 with TRBJ2-7; possibly TRBD1 for D (6 bases). Trimming left V 2 bases short and J 0 bases short, with 11 bases between. Germline V gene lookup returns CDR1 SGHAT and CDR2 FQNNGV. The CDR3 spans 15 residues. The CDR3 here is CASSLRAGASYEQYF. As DNA, the CDR3 is TGTGCCAGCAGCTTAAGGGCAGGGGCCTCCTACGAGCAGTACTTC.

The rearrangement uses TRBV19 and TRBJ2-7, with TRBD1 identical over 9 bases. The CDR3 covers 15 residues. Germline V CDR1 and CDR2: LNHDA, SQIVND (reference sequence). Losses at the gene ends were 3 bases for V and 7 bases for J; bases not matched to a gene: 10. The CDR3 region is CASSIRGTGPHEQYF. CDR3 coding DNA: TGTGCCAGTAGTATCCGCGGGACAGGGCCTCATGAGCAGTACTTC.

This clonotype was counted at least ten times. This chain joins TRBV4-1 and TRBJ1-4; 8 bases are a match to TRBD1. Germline assignment: CDR1 MGHRA and CDR2 YSYEKL. The V and J ends lost 4 bases and 4 bases, in that order; junction bases with no gene match: 2. The CDR3 length is 14 residues. This CDR3 reads CASSRTGHNEKLFF. As DNA, the CDR3 is TGCGCCAGCAGCCGGACAGGGCATAATGAAAAACTGTTTTTT.

In the case of this clonotype: Lacking the conserved final phenylalanine or tryptophan, this CDR3 likely reflects a read error. The limits of the CDR3 on the DNA are not certain, so only TCRdb's listed CDR3 is given. The V call is TRBV11-2, the J call TRBJ2-3; the table's D call of TRBD1 was not tested on the DNA. A total of 13 residues make up the CDR3, ends included. Germline V gives CDR1 SGHAT, CDR2 FQNNGV. CDR3: CASSEQVKQYFGP.

This clonotype qualifies as medium-sized. The chain recombines TRBV7-6 with TRBJ2-3; 10 nucleotides match TRBD2. V gave up 5 bases and J gave up 1 base; unmatched junction bases: 6. The CDR3 is 16 amino acids. Germline-derived CDR1 and CDR2 are SGHVS and FNYEAQ. Written as DNA, the CDR3 is TGTGCCAGCAGCACCGCTAGCGGGGGAGGCACAGATACGCAGTATTTT. As protein: CASSTASGGGTDTQYF.

This clonotype has ten or more counts. V is TRBV27 and J is TRBJ2-5; tentatively, D is TRBD1 or TRBD2 (6 bases each). The CDR3 is made up of 14 amino acids. V lost 5 bases, J lost 5 bases, and 15 bases lay in between. CDR1 is MNHEY and CDR2 is SMNVEV in the germline V gene (reference sequence). The CDR3 here is CASSPGRGGETQYF. CDR3 sequence (DNA): TGTGCCAGCAGTCCGGGGAGAGGGGGGGAGACCCAGTACTTC.

This clonotype was seen ten or more times. The chain employs TRBV11-1 and TRBJ2-2, with 10 bases aligning to TRBD1. CDR3 size: 16 residues. With 4 bases clipped from V and 0 bases from J, the junction kept 2 bases outside the gene matches. The germline V gene has CDR1 SGHAT and CDR2 FQDESV (reference sequence). CDR3 sequence reads: CASSSGTGANTGELFF. The DNA of the CDR3 is TGTGCCAGCAGCTCCGGGACAGGGGCGAACACCGGGGAGCTGTTTTTT.

This clonotype has just one count. This chain uses TRBV7-9 with TRBJ2-1; D perhaps matches TRBD2 (5 bases). With 4 bases removed from V and 0 bases from J, the gap between germline ends came to 10 bases. CDR1 SEHNR and CDR2 FQNEAQ come from the germline V gene (reference sequence). This CDR3 is built from 15 residues. CDR3 loop: CASSYAGYSYNEQFF. The CDR3 DNA reads TGTGCCAGCAGCTACGCGGGTTACTCCTACAATGAGCAGTTCTTC.

About this clonotype itself: Relative to the germline gene, one junction end is altered; a read error may explain this. This chain uses TRBV5-1 with TRBJ2-5; 10 bases are a match to TRBD2. From germline, CDR1 is SGHRS and CDR2 YFSETQ. This CDR3 contains 13 residues. The CDR3 reads CASSLGSGRASVF. The CDR3 DNA follows: TGCGCCAGCAGCTTGGGGAGCGGGAGGGCCTCTGTCTTC.

This clonotype was seen a handful of times. The rearrangement uses TRBV28 and TRBJ2-4; perhaps TRBD2 as D (6 bases). With 5 bases removed from V and 15 bases from J, the gap between germline ends came to 23 bases. CDR1 MDHEN and CDR2 SYDVKM come from the germline V gene. The CDR3 has 14 amino acids. CDR3: CASSLTSASGELYF. The CDR3 DNA follows: TGTGCCAGCAGTCTGACTAGTGCCTCCGGGGAGCTGTACTTC.

The chain is built from TRBV6-1 and TRBJ2-4; D not certain. The better agreement between TRBJ2-7 and the DNA end casts doubt on the J call. Germline CDR1 is MNHNS and CDR2 is SASEGT. There are 11 residues in the CDR3. CDR3 in amino acids: CASSVNYEQYF. The CDR3 DNA reads as TGTGCCAGCAGCGTGAACTACGAGCAGTACTTC.

The sample holds many counts of this clonotype. The genes are TRBV6-1 and TRBJ2-2, with 7 nucleotides matching TRBD1. Per germline, CDR1 MNHNS and CDR2 SASEGT. CDR3 length: 15 amino acids. J gave up 3 bases and V 0 bases, and 1 base lay outside the gene matches. CDR3 sequence reads: CASSEATGDTGELFF. Written as DNA, the CDR3 is TGTGCCAGCAGTGAAGCAACAGGGGACACCGGGGAGCTGTTTTTT.

The chain joins TRBV3-1 to TRBJ1-2; D gene uncertain. This CDR3 has 12 amino acids. The V end lost 0 bases, the J end lost 5 bases, and 4 bases lay between the germline ends. Looked up from germline, CDR1 is LGHDT and CDR2 is YNNKEL (reference sequence). CDR3 bases: TGTGCCAGCAGCCAAGACAGATATGGCTACACCTTC. Translation gives CASSQDRYGYTF.

This clonotype was seen many times. The V call is TRBV5-1, the J call TRBJ2-5; TRBD1 agrees at 12 bases. This CDR3 is 18 amino acids long. Germline V lookup: CDR1 SGHRS, CDR2 YFSETQ. V was pared by 1 base and J by 2 bases, with 9 bases of the junction left unmatched. CDR3 nucleotides: TGCGCCAGCAGCTTGCCGGGACAGGGGGCGAGTCGGCAAGAGACCCAGTACTTC. This translates into CASSLPGQGASRQETQYF.

As concerns this clonotype: This may be a read error: a much more frequent sequence differs by one nucleotide. No conserved phenylalanine or tryptophan is present at the end of the CDR3, so a read error is the likely explanation. The chain employs TRBV28 and TRBJ1-2; no clear D gene. Trimming cost V 4 bases and J 7 bases, with 13 bases left between them. The CDR3 length is 13 residues. Germline V gives CDR1 MDHEN, CDR2 SYDVKM. In DNA form, the CDR3 reads TGTGCCAGCAGTTCTGTTGGTATCGGTGGCTACACCTCC. Its protein is CASSSVGIGGYTS.

The sample holds many counts of this clonotype. The CDR3 nucleotides are TGTGCCACTTCCGACAGCTATGGCTACACCTTC. This gives the protein CATSDSYGYTF. The chain uses TRBV24-1 and TRBJ1-2, with D possibly TRBD1 on 5 matching bases. The germline V and J ends were trimmed by 10 bases and 4 bases, with 9 bases remaining between them. The germline CDR1 and CDR2 sequences are KGHDR and SFDVKD. The CDR3 runs 11 residues.

The chain joins TRBV9 to TRBJ2-3; D is possibly TRBD2 (6 bases). Germline V gives CDR1 SGDLS, CDR2 YYNGEE. The CDR3 runs 15 residues. Trimming took off 4 bases at V and 2 bases at J, with 14 bases between the two ends. CDR3 coding DNA: TGTGCCAGCAGCTTCGCGGGATTGACCACAGATACGCAGTATTTT. Translating it yields CASSFAGLTTDTQYF.

Worth noting for this clonotype: The germline gene is not matched at one end of the junction; a read error may be the cause. The CDR3 sequence is CASSPKLAGEVVYF. DNA for the CDR3: TGCGCCAGCAGCCCGAAACTAGCGGGAGAGGTAGTGTACTTC. This chain uses TRBV5-1 with TRBJ2-1, with 11 bases aligning to TRBD2. The CDR3 loop spans 14 amino acids. Germline CDR1 SGHRS, CDR2 YFSETQ.

The rearrangement links TRBV7-2 to TRBJ2-3, with D tentatively TRBD1 (6 bases). TRBJ2-1 matches the DNA end more closely, so the J call is doubtful. Germline CDR1 and CDR2: SGHTA and FQGNSA. The CDR3 has 16 amino acids. CDR3 in DNA: TGTGCCAGCAGCTTAGTGTCCGGGATCAGGGGCAATGAGCAGTTCTTC. It translates to CASSLVSGIRGNEQFF.